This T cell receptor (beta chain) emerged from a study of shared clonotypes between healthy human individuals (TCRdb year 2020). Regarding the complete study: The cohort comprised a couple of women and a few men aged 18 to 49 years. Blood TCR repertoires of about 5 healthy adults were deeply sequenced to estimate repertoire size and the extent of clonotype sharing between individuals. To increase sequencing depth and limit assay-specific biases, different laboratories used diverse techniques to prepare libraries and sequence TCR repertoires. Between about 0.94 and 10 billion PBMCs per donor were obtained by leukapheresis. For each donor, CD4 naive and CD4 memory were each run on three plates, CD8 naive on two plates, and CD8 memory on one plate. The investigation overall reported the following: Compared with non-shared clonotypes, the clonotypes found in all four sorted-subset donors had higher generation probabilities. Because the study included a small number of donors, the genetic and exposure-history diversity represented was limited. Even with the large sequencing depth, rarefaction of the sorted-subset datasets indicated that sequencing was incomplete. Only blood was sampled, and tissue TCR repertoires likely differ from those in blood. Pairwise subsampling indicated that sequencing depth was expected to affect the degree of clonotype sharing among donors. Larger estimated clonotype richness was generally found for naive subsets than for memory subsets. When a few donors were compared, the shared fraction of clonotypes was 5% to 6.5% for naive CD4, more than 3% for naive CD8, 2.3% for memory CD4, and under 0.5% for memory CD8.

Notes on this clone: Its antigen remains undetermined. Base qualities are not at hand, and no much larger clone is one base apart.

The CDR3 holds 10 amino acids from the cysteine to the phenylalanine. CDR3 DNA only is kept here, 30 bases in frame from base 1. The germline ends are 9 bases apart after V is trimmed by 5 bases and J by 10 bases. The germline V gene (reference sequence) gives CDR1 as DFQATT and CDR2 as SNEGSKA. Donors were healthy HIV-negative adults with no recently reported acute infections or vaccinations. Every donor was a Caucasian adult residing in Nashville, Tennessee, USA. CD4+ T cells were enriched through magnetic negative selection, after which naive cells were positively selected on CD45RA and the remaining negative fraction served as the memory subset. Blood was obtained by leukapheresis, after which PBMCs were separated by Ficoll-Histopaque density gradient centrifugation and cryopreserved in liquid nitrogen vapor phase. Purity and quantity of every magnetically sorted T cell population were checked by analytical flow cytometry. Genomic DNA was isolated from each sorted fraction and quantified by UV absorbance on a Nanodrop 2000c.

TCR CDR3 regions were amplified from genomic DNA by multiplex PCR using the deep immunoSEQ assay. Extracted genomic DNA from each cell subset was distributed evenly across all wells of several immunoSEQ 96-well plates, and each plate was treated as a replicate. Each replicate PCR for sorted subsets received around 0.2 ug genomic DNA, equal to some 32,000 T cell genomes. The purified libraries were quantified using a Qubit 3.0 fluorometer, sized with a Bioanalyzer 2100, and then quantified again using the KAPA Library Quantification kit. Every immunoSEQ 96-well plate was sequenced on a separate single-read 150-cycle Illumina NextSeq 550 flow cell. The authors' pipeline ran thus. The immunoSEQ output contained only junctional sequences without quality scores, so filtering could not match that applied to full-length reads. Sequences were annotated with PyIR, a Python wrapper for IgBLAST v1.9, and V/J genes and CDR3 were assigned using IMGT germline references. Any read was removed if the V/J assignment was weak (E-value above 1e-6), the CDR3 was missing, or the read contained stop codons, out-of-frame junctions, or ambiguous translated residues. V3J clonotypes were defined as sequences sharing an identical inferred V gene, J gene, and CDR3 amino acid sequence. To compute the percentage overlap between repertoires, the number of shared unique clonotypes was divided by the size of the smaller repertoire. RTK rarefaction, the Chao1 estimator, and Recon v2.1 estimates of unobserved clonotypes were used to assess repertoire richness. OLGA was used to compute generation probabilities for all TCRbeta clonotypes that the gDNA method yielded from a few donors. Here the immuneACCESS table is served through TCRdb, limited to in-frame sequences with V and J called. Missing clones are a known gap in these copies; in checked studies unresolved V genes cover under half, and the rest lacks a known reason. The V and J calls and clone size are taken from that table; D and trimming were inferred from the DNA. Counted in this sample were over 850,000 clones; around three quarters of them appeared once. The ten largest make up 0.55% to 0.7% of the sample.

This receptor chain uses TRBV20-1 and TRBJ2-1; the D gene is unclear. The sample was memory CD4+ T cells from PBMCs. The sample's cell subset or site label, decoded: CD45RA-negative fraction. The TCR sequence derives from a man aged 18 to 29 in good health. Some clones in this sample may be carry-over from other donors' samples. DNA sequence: TGCAGTGCTCATAGTAGGGAGCAGTTCTTC. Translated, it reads CSAHSREQFF.